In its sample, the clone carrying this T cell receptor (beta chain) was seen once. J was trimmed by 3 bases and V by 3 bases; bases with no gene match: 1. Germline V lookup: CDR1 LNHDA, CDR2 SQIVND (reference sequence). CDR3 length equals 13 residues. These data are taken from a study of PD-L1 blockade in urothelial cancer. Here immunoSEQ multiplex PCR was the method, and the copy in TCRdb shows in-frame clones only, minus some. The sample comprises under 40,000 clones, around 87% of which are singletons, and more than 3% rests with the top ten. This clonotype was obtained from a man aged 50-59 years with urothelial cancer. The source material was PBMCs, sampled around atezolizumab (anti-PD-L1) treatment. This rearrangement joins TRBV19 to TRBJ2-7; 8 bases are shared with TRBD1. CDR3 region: CASSIDRGYEQYF. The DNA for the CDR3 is TGTGCCAGTAGTATCGACAGGGGCTACGAGCAGTACTTC.